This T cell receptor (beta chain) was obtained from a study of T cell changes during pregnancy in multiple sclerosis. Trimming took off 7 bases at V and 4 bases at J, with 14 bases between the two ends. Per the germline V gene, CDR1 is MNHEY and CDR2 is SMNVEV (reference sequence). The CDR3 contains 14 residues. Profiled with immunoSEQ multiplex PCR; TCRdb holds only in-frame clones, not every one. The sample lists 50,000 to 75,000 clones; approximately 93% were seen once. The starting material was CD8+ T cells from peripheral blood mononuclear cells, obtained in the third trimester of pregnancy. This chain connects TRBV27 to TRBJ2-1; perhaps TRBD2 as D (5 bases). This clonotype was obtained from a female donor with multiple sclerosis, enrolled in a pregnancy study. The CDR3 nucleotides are TGTGCCAGCACCTGGCGGGTGGGATACAATGAGCAGTTCTTC. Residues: CASTWRVGYNEQFF.